This T cell receptor (beta chain) was documented in a study of human T cells and chemical hapten exposure. Study results and caveats: Higher patch test scores went with higher counts of PT1 expanded TCRs.

Individual cDNA molecules had unique molecular identifiers attached to them by the library. Each CDR3 protein gets one entry after TCRdb re-called the RACE reads with MiXCR. The table has 350,000 to 400,000 distinct CDR3 sequences, about 6.3% seen once. This clonotype was recorded at least ten times. What it binds is unknown. Per germline, CDR1 MGHRA and CDR2 YSYEKL. The CDR3 runs 15 residues. V lost 4 bases and J lost 1, with 11 bases in between. Time point meaning: patch test 2, 6 weeks after DPC sensitization. Specified treatment: therapeutic diphenylcyclopropenone sensitization with weekly scalp DPC.

The rearrangement links TRBV4-1 to TRBJ1-5; the D gene is possibly TRBD1 (6 bases). This receptor was taken from a woman in her late teens or twenties with alopecia areata. Some clones in this sample may be carry-over from other donors' samples. Specimen: whole blood, collected in connection with sensitization to the hapten diphenylcyclopropenone (DPC). CDR3 residues: CASSRGTSSNQPQHF. CDR3 DNA sequence: TGCGCCAGCAGCCGGGGGACATCCAGCAATCAGCCCCAGCATTTT.